This T cell receptor (beta chain) appears in the sequencing data of a study of T cell repertoires in cytomegalovirus infection. Study background: CMV infection plus the matching HLA type was flagged by public TCR beta signatures.

The CDR3 contains 14 residues. Germline-derived CDR1 and CDR2 are MDHEN and SYDVKM. V was clipped by 1 base and J by 5 bases; unmatched bases: 3. Each CDR3 protein is one row after TCRdb ran MiXCR on the reads. Seen here are 200,000 to 300,000 distinct CDR3 sequences, 9.1% observed once, and the top ten hold more than 12%. This clonotype was seen a few times. The sequenced sample was PBMCs. The receptor's source is a human donor in good health (CMV status not recorded). Some clones in this sample may be carry-over from other donors' samples. This sequence joins TRBV28 and TRBJ2-7; 9 nucleotides line up with TRBD1. CDR3 coding DNA: TGTGCCAGCAGTTTATCGGGACAGGGCCACGAGCAGTACTTC. This sequence encodes CASSLSGQGHEQYF.